The 9 T cell receptor beta chains given below trace back to one sample, sequenced in a study of blood T cell repertoires in COVID-19. Libraries were prepared by immunoSEQ multiplex PCR; TCRdb keeps only in-frame clonotypes and omits some of them. Of roughly 440,000 clones listed, approximately 88% are singletons. Sequenced input: peripheral blood. These receptors were obtained from a woman aged 45-65 years with COVID-19, enrolled during active disease.

This chain links TRBV19 with TRBJ2-7; 7 bases align to TRBD1. V dropped 5 bases and J dropped 6; count of bases not matched to a gene: 10. This CDR3 has 14 residues. CDR1 and CDR2 from the germline V gene are LNHDA and SQIVND (reference sequence). CDR3 sequence: CASSGGQGQAEQYF. CDR3 in DNA: TGTGCCAGTAGTGGCGGGCAAGGACAGGCCGAGCAGTACTTC.

To note about this clone: Other DNA sequences within the sample encode an identical CDR3. The chain joins TRBV5-6 to TRBJ2-2, with D uncertain. The ends were cut back, 4 bases at V and 6 bases at J, with 4 bases in the middle. The germline gives CDR1 SGHDT, CDR2 YYEEEE. There are 11 residues in the CDR3. The CDR3 here is CASSLPGELFF. The CDR3 coding sequence is TGTGCCAGCAGCCTCCCCGGGGAGCTGTTTTTT. Variable domain in full (rest from reference TRBV5-6 and TRBJ2-2): DAGVTQSPTHLIKTRGQQVTLRCSPKSGHDTVSWYQQALGQGPQFIFQYYEEEERQRGNFPDRFSGHQFPNYSSELNVNALLLGDSALYLCASSLPGELFFGEGSRLTVL.

J is TRBJ2-2 and V is TRBV5-6; 11 bases are shared with TRBD2. Unmatched junction bases numbered 1, after V lost 2 bases and J lost 1 base. Per germline, CDR1 SGHDT and CDR2 YYEEEE. The CDR3 has 16 residues. The CDR3 reads CASSFGLAGNTGELFF. CDR3 coding DNA: TGTGCCAGCAGCTTTGGACTAGCGGGGAACACCGGGGAGCTGTTTTTT.

The chain employs TRBV29-1 and TRBJ1-1, with no clear D. Germline V gene sequence: CDR1 SQVTM, CDR2 ANQGSEA. Trimming took 5 bases from V and 5 from J, leaving 9 bases between them. The CDR3 has 11 amino acids. CDR3 in DNA: TGCAGCGTTAGGAGATCTACTGAAGCTTTCTTT. This translates into CSVRRSTEAFF.

V usage is TRBV7-6 and J usage is TRBJ2-3; 9 positions agree with TRBD2. This CDR3 contains 17 residues. The germline gives CDR1 SGHVS, CDR2 FNYEAQ. After removal of 4 bases from V and 6 bases from J, the junction contained 14 bases not matched to a gene. The CDR3 sequence is CASSSQTLGGGADTQYF. The CDR3, as DNA: TGTGCCAGCAGCTCCCAAACCCTGGGCGGGGGGGCTGATACGCAGTATTTT.

This chain uses TRBV4-1 with TRBJ2-7; TRBD1 agrees at 9 bases. CDR3 length: 14 amino acids. V lost 5 bases and J lost 2; bases outside the gene matches: 4. Germline V gene data show CDR1 as MGHRA and CDR2 as YSYEKL. CDR3 nucleotides: TGCGCCAGCAGCGAAGGACAGGGGACCTACGAGCAGTACTTC. This encodes CASSEGQGTYEQYF.

This clone was detected once. The V gene is TRBV5-4, the J gene TRBJ1-2, with 7 bases identical to TRBD1. From germline, CDR1 is SGHNT and CDR2 YYREEE (reference sequence). CDR3 length equals 15 residues. V gave up 3 bases and J gave up 5 bases; unmatched junction bases: 10. This CDR3 reads CASSSRQSGGYGYTF. The DNA for the CDR3 is TGTGCCAGCAGCTCCCGACAGTCAGGGGGATATGGCTACACCTTC.

The J gene is TRBJ2-3, the V gene TRBV24-1; D perhaps matches TRBD2 (6 bases). V lost 4 bases and J lost 2, with 12 bases in between. Germline lookup yields CDR1 KGHDR and CDR2 SFDVKD. The CDR3 spans 15 residues. The CDR3: CATSDNTGLTDTQYF. CDR3 nucleotides: TGTGCCACCAGTGACAACACGGGACTCACAGATACGCAGTATTTT.

About this clone itself: The junction departs from germline at one end; a sequencing error may be responsible. The chain has TRBV12-3 or TRBV12-4 and TRBJ1-6; unclear D gene. The CDR3 contains 12 residues. CDR3 region: CVSSPTISPLHF. CDR3 coding DNA: TGTGTCAGCAGTCCTACCATTTCACCCCTCCACTTT.